This TCR beta chain was captured by sequencing in a study of cytomegalovirus exposure and HLA in healthy donors. Method: immunoSEQ multiplex PCR; TCRdb's copy keeps in-frame clones and lacks some. The data show over 80,000 clones, 75% to 90% seen once. Findings and caveats of the study: A few chains linked to CMV were shown in vitro to be specific for CMV antigens. Most TCR sequences proved rare, with some public TCRs found in many donors.

Comment on this clone: The target antigen is unknown.

V lost 0 bases, J lost 4 bases, and 10 bases lay in between. Per germline, CDR1 MNHEY and CDR2 SVGAGI. The CDR3 length is 15 residues. The rearrangement links TRBV6-5 to TRBJ1-5; TRBD1 is a possible D gene (5 bases). Sequencing used PBMCs. The receptor's source is a man between 18 and 29 years old in good health and CMV-seropositive. In DNA form, the CDR3 reads TGTGCCAGCAGTTACTCGGCCGGGGGGAATCAGCCCCAGCATTTT. This gives the protein CASSYSAGGNQPQHF.